The 32 T cell receptor beta chains reported below all come from one sample, sequenced in a study of molecular identifiers for immune sequencing clone quantification. TCRdb re-called the PCR reads with MiXCR, one entry per CDR3 protein. In the table there are 460,000 or so distinct CDR3 sequences, roughly 24% of which are singletons. Material: naive CD8+ T cells from blood, with Jurkat cell RNA spiked in. The subset denotes: FACS-sorted CD8+CD4-CCR7+CD45RA+ naive T cells. The receptors originated from a human donor in good health. Some libraries in this study had Jurkat cell RNA spiked in.

In regard to this clonotype: One end of the junction fails to match germline, which may point to a read error. The V call is TRBV7-2, the J call TRBJ2-1; D call uncertain. Germline loops: CDR1 SGHTA, CDR2 FQGNSA. This CDR3 contains 12 residues. CDR3 bases: TGTGCCAGCAGCTTAGCGGTTAATGGGCAGTTCTTC. It is translated as CASSLAVNGQFF.

This clonotype was seen ten or more times. The rearrangement joins TRBV29-1 to TRBJ1-1, with 7 positions matching TRBD1. The trim removed 4 bases at V and 5 bases at J, leaving 7 bases unmatched. Looked up from germline, CDR1 is SQVTM and CDR2 is ANQGSEA. The CDR3 length is 13 residues. The CDR3 reads CSVAPRGETEAFF. Here the CDR3 DNA reads TGCAGCGTTGCACCCAGGGGGGAGACTGAAGCTTTCTTT. Full variable domain (outside the CDR3, taken from reference TRBV29-1 and TRBJ1-1): SAVISQKPSRDICQRGTSLTIQCQVDSQVTMMFWYRQQPGQSLTLIATANQGSEATYESGFVIDKFPISRPNLTFSTLTVSNMSPEDSSIYLCSVAPRGETEAFFGQGTRLTVV.

This clonotype has at least ten counts. The chain employs TRBV9 and TRBJ1-1; no clear D gene. Per the germline V gene, CDR1 is SGDLS and CDR2 is YYNGEE. This CDR3 comprises 13 residues. The ends were cut back, 3 bases at V and 2 bases at J, with 8 bases in the middle. CDR3 in DNA: TGTGCCAGCAGCGCTGGACCCAACACTGAAGCTTTCTTT. Residues: CASSAGPNTEAFF.

Here the CDR3 reads CASSFQAGGLGEQFF. CDR3 sequence (DNA): TGTGCCAGCAGTTTTCAAGCGGGAGGGCTTGGTGAGCAGTTCTTC. The gene calls are TRBV27 and TRBJ2-1; 10 nucleotides agree with TRBD2. The CDR3 runs to 15 residues. From germline, CDR1 is MNHEY and CDR2 SMNVEV (reference sequence). Trimming at V came to 3 bases and at J to 9 bases, leaving 8 bases not matched to a gene.

This sequence joins TRBV18 and TRBJ2-2, with a possible D match to TRBD1 (5 bases). The CDR3 has 15 amino acids. Trimming shortened V by 4 bases and J by 2 bases, and 11 bases separated the two germline ends. Per germline, CDR1 KGHSH and CDR2 LQKENI. The CDR3 loop reads CASSLETVNTGELFF. The CDR3 DNA reads as TGTGCCAGCTCACTCGAGACAGTCAACACCGGGGAGCTGTTTTTT. The entire variable domain, with the rest obtained from reference TRBV18 and TRBJ2-2, is as follows: NAGVMQNPRHLVRRRGQEARLRCSPMKGHSHVYWYRQLPEEGLKFMVYLQKENIIDESGMPKERFSAEFPKEGPSILRIQQVVRGDSAAYFCASSLETVNTGELFFGEGSRLTVL.

The chain uses TRBV10-3 and TRBJ1-5; tentatively, D is TRBD1 (6 bases). Trimming shortened V by 2 bases and J by 2 bases, and 13 bases separated the two germline ends. CDR3 size: 16 residues. CDR1 and CDR2 from the germline V gene are ENHRY and SYGVKD. CDR3 in DNA: TGTGCCATCAGTGAGGACGACAGGTTGGGCAATCAGCCCCAGCATTTT. It specifies CAISEDDRLGNQPQHF.

This rearrangement joins TRBV5-5 to TRBJ2-1; 8 bases fit TRBD2. The CDR3 spans 14 residues. Per the germline V gene, CDR1 is SGHKS and CDR2 is YYEKEE (reference sequence). J lost 10 bases, V lost 2 bases, and 8 bases had no gene match. DNA of the CDR3: TGTGCCAGCAGCTTCGGGGGTGGCGGGGGGGAGCAGTTCTTC. It codes for CASSFGGGGGEQFF. Supplemented by reference TRBV5-5 and TRBJ2-1, the full variable domain reads DAGVTQSPTHLIKTRGQQVTLRCSPISGHKSVSWYQQVLGQGPQFIFQYYEKEERGRGNFPDRFSARQFPNYSSELNVNALLLGDSALYLCASSFGGGGGEQFFGPGTRLTVL.

There are many counts of this clonotype. This chain joins TRBV6-2 or TRBV6-3 and TRBJ2-1; 7 nucleotides match TRBD1. The CDR3 is 14 amino acids. In germline, CDR1 is MNHEY, CDR2 SVGEGT. V lost 7 bases, J lost 7 bases, and 10 bases stayed unmatched. The CDR3, as DNA: TGTGCCAGCACGCCAGGGACAGCACTAAATGAGCAGTTCTTC. Translation: CASTPGTALNEQFF.

A few counts support this clonotype. The CDR3 DNA reads as TGTGCCAGCAGTTCCTCGTTTGGGCTAGACACTGAAGCTTTCTTT. Its protein is CASSSSFGLDTEAFF. The chain combines TRBV12-3 or TRBV12-4 with TRBJ1-1; D call uncertain. Trimming removed 4 bases at V and 3 bases at J, with 15 bases between. The CDR3 has 15 residues.

To note about this clonotype: A single base separates this from a much larger clone, so it may be a read error. V gene TRBV7-2 combines with J gene TRBJ2-3; possible D gene TRBD2, 6 bases. Trimming cost V 5 bases and J 10 bases, with 22 bases left between them. This CDR3 is built from 15 residues. Looked up from germline, CDR1 is SGHTA and CDR2 is FQGNSA. The CDR3 region has the DNA TGTGCCAGCAGCCCATACCTTGCTAACGGGAGTCCGCAGTATTTT. Protein product: CASSPYLANGSPQYF.

This clonotype was observed at least ten times. The rearrangement joins TRBV7-9 to TRBJ1-1; 8 bases align to TRBD1. From germline, CDR1 is SEHNR and CDR2 FQNEAQ (reference sequence). J gave up 5 bases and V 5 bases, and 10 bases lay outside the gene matches. The CDR3 has 15 amino acids. CDR3 DNA sequence: TGTGCCAGCAGCCCCCGGACAGGGTCTTGGACTGAAGCTTTCTTT. This encodes CASSPRTGSWTEAFF.

The V gene is TRBV5-6, the J gene TRBJ2-3; the D is unclear. In germline, CDR1 is SGHDT, CDR2 YYEEEE. CDR3 length: 14 amino acids. V lost 1 base, J lost 2 bases, and 8 bases lay in between. The CDR3 loop reads CASSLPRNTDTQYF. The CDR3 nucleotides are TGTGCCAGCAGCTTGCCCAGGAACACAGATACGCAGTATTTT.

CDR3 loop: CSVPSLNTEAFF. The CDR3, as DNA: TGCAGCGTTCCCAGTCTGAACACTGAAGCTTTCTTT. This sequence joins TRBV29-1 and TRBJ1-1; no clear D. Trimming removed 5 bases from V and 0 bases from J, with 7 bases in between. There are 12 residues in the CDR3. Per the germline V gene, CDR1 is SQVTM and CDR2 is ANQGSEA.

The table lists this clonotype with many counts. The chain has TRBV5-1 and TRBJ2-7, with D tentatively TRBD1 (6 bases). Germline CDR1 is SGHRS and CDR2 is YFSETQ. Trimming removed 2 bases at V and 5 bases at J, with 14 bases between. The CDR3 has 14 residues. CDR3 DNA sequence: TGCGCCAGCAGCTTTTTCGCCCCAGGGGACGAGCAGTACTTC. This encodes CASSFFAPGDEQYF.

The table lists this clonotype with a few counts. This CDR3 reads CAIRIGVNTEAFF. In DNA form, the CDR3 reads TGTGCCATCAGGATTGGAGTGAACACTGAAGCTTTCTTT. V is TRBV10-3 and J is TRBJ1-1; D gene uncertain. Germline CDR1 reads ENHRY; CDR2 reads SYGVKD. The length of the CDR3 is 13 residues. V was clipped by 6 bases and J by 0 bases, with 8 bases between them.

This clonotype was counted many times. The chain has TRBV27 and TRBJ2-7; D possibly matches TRBD1 or TRBD2 (6 bases each). With 2 bases removed from V and 5 bases from J, the gap between germline ends came to 10 bases. The CDR3 runs to 13 residues. Germline-derived CDR1 and CDR2 are MNHEY and SMNVEV (reference sequence). This chain's CDR3 is CASSLLGGHEQYF. The CDR3, as DNA: TGTGCCAGCAGTTTACTAGGGGGGCACGAGCAGTACTTC.

In this sample, this clonotype turned up a few times. The V and J genes are TRBV20-1 and TRBJ1-1, with TRBD1 matching 9 bases. Germline V gene lookup returns CDR1 DFQATT and CDR2 SNEGSKA (reference sequence). Germline trimming cut 6 bases from V and 4 bases from J; bases unmatched to any gene: 6. This CDR3 is 13 amino acids long. The chain's CDR3 is CSAPGQGPTEAFF. CDR3 bases: TGCAGTGCCCCGGGACAGGGCCCCACTGAAGCTTTCTTT.

This clonotype was seen a few times. The chain recombines TRBV12-3 or TRBV12-4 with TRBJ2-2, with TRBD1 identical over 7 bases. The length of the CDR3 is 13 residues. Unmatched junction bases numbered 2, after V lost 7 bases and J lost 3 bases. The CDR3, as DNA: TGTGCCAGCATTACAGGGGACACCGGGGAGCTGTTTTTT. Residues: CASITGDTGELFF.

The V and J genes are TRBV7-3 and TRBJ2-1; 13 nucleotides agree with TRBD2. Per the germline V gene, CDR1 is SGHTA and CDR2 is FQGTGA. V lost 4 bases, J lost 8 bases, and 5 bases stayed unmatched. The CDR3 covers 15 residues. The CDR3 reads CASSSGLAGIDEQFF. The CDR3 bases are TGTGCCAGCAGCTCGGGACTAGCGGGAATCGATGAGCAGTTCTTC.

The V and J genes are TRBV5-1 and TRBJ2-1; tentatively, D is TRBD2 (6 bases). V gave up 4 bases and J gave up 0 bases, with 14 bases separating them. CDR1 SGHRS and CDR2 YFSETQ come from the germline V gene. The length of the CDR3 is 16 residues. CDR3 sequence (DNA): TGCGCCAGCAGCCTTCTCCCGGGACTCTCCTACAATGAGCAGTTCTTC. Its translation is CASSLLPGLSYNEQFF.

V and J are TRBV4-1 and TRBJ2-4; D perhaps matches TRBD1 (6 bases). This CDR3 is 16 amino acids long. CDR1 MGHRA and CDR2 YSYEKL come from the germline V gene. V lost 4 bases to trimming and J lost 0 bases, with 13 bases between them. CDR3 amino acids: CASSPTARGAKNIQYF. The CDR3 coding sequence is TGCGCCAGCAGCCCAACGGCCAGGGGAGCCAAAAACATTCAGTACTTC.

This clonotype was counted only a few times. The rearrangement links TRBV2 to TRBJ1-5; no clear D gene. The CDR3 runs 14 residues. Germline V gene data show CDR1 as SNHLY and CDR2 as FYNNEI. The V gene lost 0 bases and the J gene lost 9 bases, with 12 bases spanning the gap. CDR3 in amino acids: CASSEALPPAPQHF. As DNA, the CDR3 is TGTGCCAGCAGTGAAGCGCTCCCACCCGCGCCCCAGCATTTT.

The sample holds a few counts of this clonotype. The rearrangement links TRBV3-1 to TRBJ1-2; no clear D. The ends were cut back, 1 base at V and 5 bases at J, with 17 bases in the middle. Germline loops: CDR1 LGHDT, CDR2 YNNKEL (reference sequence). The CDR3 is 16 residues long. The CDR3 DNA reads TGTGCCAGCAGCCAAGCGGCGAGAGGGCTAACTTATGGCTACACCTTC. It codes for CASSQAARGLTYGYTF.

This chain joins TRBV6-6 and TRBJ2-5; no clear D. CDR3 length: 12 amino acids. Germline CDR1 MNHNY, CDR2 SVGAGI (reference sequence). V was clipped by 7 bases and J by 3 bases, with 9 bases between them. CDR3 sequence (DNA): TGTGCCAGCACACCCTCCGAAGAGACCCAGTACTTC. Protein: CASTPSEETQYF.

This clonotype was seen at least ten times. The chain combines TRBV6-1 with TRBJ1-1, with D tentatively TRBD1 (5 bases). Germline-derived CDR1 and CDR2 are MNHNS and SASEGT. V lost 4 bases and J 3 bases, leaving 18 bases between the germline ends. CDR3 length: 16 amino acids. The CDR3 DNA reads TGTGCCAGCAGTGCCCGGGGCCGGAGGGCGGACACTGAAGCTTTCTTT. It translates to CASSARGRRADTEAFF.

Details on this clonotype: One end of the junction is discordant with germline, which a read error may explain. The genes are TRBV7-9 and TRBJ2-5; D remains ambiguous. This CDR3 has 13 residues. Germline V gives CDR1 SEHNR, CDR2 FQNEAQ (reference sequence). As DNA, the CDR3 is TGTGCCAGCAGCTTTCCCTCACAAGGGACCCAGTACTTC. Amino acid sequence: CASSFPSQGTQYF. Variable domain in full (rest from reference TRBV7-9 and TRBJ2-5): DTGVSQNPRHKITKRGQNVTFRCDPISEHNRLYWYRQTLGQGPEFLTYFQNEAQLEKSRLLSDRFSAERPKGSFSTLEIQRTEQGDSAMYLCASSFPSQGTQYFGPGTRLLVL.

This clonotype was found a few times. The rearrangement links TRBV12-5 to TRBJ2-3; D not certain. The length of the CDR3 is 21 residues. Trimming cost V 1 base and J 0 bases, with 26 bases left between them. The V gene's germline CDR1 is LGHNT and CDR2 FRNRAP. CDR3 residues: CASGLALSVAGHRRSTDTQYF. The CDR3 region has the DNA TGTGCTAGTGGTTTGGCGCTAAGTGTCGCAGGCCATAGGAGAAGCACAGATACGCAGTATTTT.

This clonotype showed up just a few times. The chain's CDR3 is CASSLGGLALGQFF. The CDR3 coding sequence is TGTGCCAGCAGCTTAGGGGGACTAGCTTTAGGGCAGTTCTTC. This rearrangement joins TRBV11-2 to TRBJ2-1; 9 bases map to TRBD2. CDR3 length: 14 residues. Germline lookup yields CDR1 SGHAT and CDR2 FQNNGV. J was trimmed by 12 bases and V by 1 base; bases with no gene match: 7.

Concerning this clonotype itself: Just one base apart from a much larger clone, this may be a read error. Because the CDR3 is missing its conserved closing phenylalanine or tryptophan, this is likely a read error. CDR3 residues: CSATHGVSYEQYL. The CDR3 bases are TGCAGCGCAACTCACGGAGTCTCCTACGAGCAGTACCTC. V and J are TRBV29-1 and TRBJ2-7; no reliable D call. In germline, CDR1 is SQVTM, CDR2 ANQGSEA. The CDR3 has 13 amino acids. V lost 7 bases and J 0 bases, leaving 13 bases between the germline ends.

The rearrangement uses TRBV28 and TRBJ1-5; no firm D call. Germline V gene data show CDR1 as MDHEN and CDR2 as SYDVKM. The ends were cut back, 4 bases at V and 5 bases at J, with 18 bases in the middle. CDR3 length: 16 residues. The CDR3: CASSSRDPYLHQPQHF. The CDR3 region has the DNA TGTGCCAGCAGTTCCCGCGACCCGTATCTCCATCAGCCCCAGCATTTT.

The sample holds many counts of this clonotype. V and J are TRBV27 and TRBJ2-5; no definite D call. CDR1 MNHEY and CDR2 SMNVEV come from the germline V gene (reference sequence). V lost 2 bases to trimming and J lost 1 base, with 5 bases between them. This CDR3 region has 13 residues. The CDR3 spells CASSLIGQETQYF. CDR3 bases: TGTGCCAGCAGTTTAATAGGCCAAGAGACCCAGTACTTC.

In this sample, this clonotype turned up a few times. The V call is TRBV3-1, the J call TRBJ1-2, with TRBD1 identical over 9 bases. CDR3 length: 15 residues. With V trimmed by 3 bases and J by 8 bases, 10 bases remained unmatched. From germline, CDR1 is LGHDT and CDR2 YNNKEL (reference sequence). CDR3 sequence: CASSQTGQGGPGYTF. The DNA of the CDR3 is TGTGCCAGCAGCCAGACGGGACAGGGAGGCCCAGGCTACACCTTC.